This TCR beta chain originates from a study of monozygotic twins with inflammatory bowel disease. General study results and limits: Differences in immunosuppressive treatment may have been a source of added variability in patient repertoires.

On this clonotype: What it recognizes is unknown.

TCRdb derives one entry per CDR3 protein from the 5' RACE reads, leaving out DNA. The sample yields about 210,000 distinct CDR3 sequences, of which the top ten take up roughly 1.7%. Germline V gene lookup returns CDR1 SGHKS and CDR2 YYEKEE (reference sequence). The CDR3 loop spans 16 amino acids. The specimen was blood. This sequence originates from a human donor with ulcerative colitis or Crohn's disease, or a healthy co-twin of an affected twin (not recorded which). The chain carries TRBV5-5 and TRBJ2-3; TCRdb calls TRBD1, which cannot be checked without DNA. This chain's CDR3 is CASSLLPGQLTDTQYF.